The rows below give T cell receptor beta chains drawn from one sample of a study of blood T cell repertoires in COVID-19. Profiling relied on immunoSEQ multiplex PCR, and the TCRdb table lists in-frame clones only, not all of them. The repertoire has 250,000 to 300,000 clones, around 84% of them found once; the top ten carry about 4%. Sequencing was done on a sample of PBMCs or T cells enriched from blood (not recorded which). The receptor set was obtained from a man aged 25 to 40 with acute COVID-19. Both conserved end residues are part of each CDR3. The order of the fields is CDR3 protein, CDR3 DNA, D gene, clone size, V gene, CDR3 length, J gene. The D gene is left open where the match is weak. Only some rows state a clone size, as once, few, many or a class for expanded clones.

CASSIGTSGRTDTQYF | TGTGCCAGTAGTATAGGGACTAGCGGGAGAACAGATACGCAGTATTTT | TRBD2 | - | TRBV19 | 16 | TRBJ2-3
CASNFRGNTEAFF | TGTGCCAGCAATTTCCGGGGGAACACTGAAGCTTTCTTT | - | - | TRBV2 | 13 | TRBJ1-1
CASSQVLRGTGELFF | TGTGCCAGCAGCCAAGTCCTCCGGGGGACCGGGGAGCTGTTTTTT | - | - | TRBV14 | 15 | TRBJ2-2
CASSFGGALEQFF | TGTGCCAGTAGTTTTGGCGGGGCCCTTGAGCAGTTCTTC | - | - | TRBV19 | 13 | TRBJ2-1
CASSGQGGQPQHF | TGTGCCAGCAGCGGACAGGGTGGTCAGCCCCAGCATTTT | TRBD1 | - | TRBV12-3/TRBV12-4 | 13 | TRBJ1-5
CASSLGTSGFTDTQYF | TGTGCCAGCAGTTTGGGGACTAGCGGGTTCACAGATACGCAGTATTTT | TRBD2 | - | TRBV28 | 16 | TRBJ2-3
CASSQPRREEFF | TGTGCCAGCAGTCAGCCGCGGCGGGAGGAGTTCTTC | TRBD2 | - | TRBV6-5 | 12 | TRBJ2-1
CASSSSASRGSPLHF | TGTGCCAGCAGCTCCTCGGCGAGCAGGGGCTCACCCCTCCACTTT | - | - | TRBV5-1 | 15 | TRBJ1-6
CASSPGVGNSPLHF | TGTGCCAGCAGCCCAGGGGTCGGAAATTCACCCCTCCACTTT | - | - | TRBV14 | 14 | TRBJ1-6
CASKNRGGQPQHF | TGTGCCAGCAAAAACAGGGGCGGACAGCCCCAGCATTTT | TRBD1 | - | TRBV19 | 13 | TRBJ1-5
CASSDAGMNTEAFF | TGTGCCAGCAGCGACGCGGGGATGAACACTGAAGCTTTCTTT | - | once | TRBV11-2 | 14 | TRBJ1-1
CASSARTGLTQPQHF | TGTGCCAGTAGTGCCCGGACAGGTCTCACTCAGCCCCAGCATTTT | TRBD1 | - | TRBV19 | 15 | TRBJ1-5
CASSPWDSYGYTF | TGTGCCAGCAGCCCCTGGGACAGCTATGGCTACACCTTC | TRBD1 | - | TRBV3-1/TRBV3-2 | 13 | TRBJ1-2
CASRGQDIYGYTF | TGTGCCAGCAGGGGGCAGGACATATATGGCTACACCTTC | - | few | TRBV12-3/TRBV12-4 | 13 | TRBJ1-2
CASSPDRGNQPQHF | TGTGCCAGCTCACCGGACAGGGGCAATCAGCCCCAGCATTTT | TRBD1 | - | TRBV18 | 14 | TRBJ1-5
CASSTLDFGGSPLHF | TGTGCCAGCAGTACGTTAGACTTCGGGGGTTCACCCCTCCACTTT | - | - | TRBV28 | 15 | TRBJ1-6
CASTRTATNSPLHF | TGTGCCAGCACACGAACAGCAACAAATTCACCCCTCCACTTT | - | - | TRBV28 | 14 | TRBJ1-6
CSVEGEDRRKETQYF | TGCAGCGTTGAAGGAGAGGACAGGAGAAAAGAGACCCAGTACTTC | TRBD1 | - | TRBV29-1 | 15 | TRBJ2-5
CASSLSDSIPQFF | TGTGCCAGCAGTTTGTCAGACTCGATTCCCCAGTTCTTC | - | - | TRBV28 | 13 | TRBJ2-1
CAISTQGEETQYF | TGTGCCATCAGCACGCAGGGGGAAGAGACCCAGTACTTC | TRBD1 | - | TRBV10-3 | 13 | TRBJ2-5
CASRYRGHNQPQHF | TGTGCCAGCAGATACAGGGGCCACAATCAGCCCCAGCATTTT | TRBD1 | once | TRBV6-5 | 14 | TRBJ1-5
CASSLYGSGAINEQFF | TGTGCCAGCAGTTTATATGGTAGCGGGGCGATTAATGAGCAGTTCTTC | TRBD2 | - | TRBV27 | 16 | TRBJ2-1
CASRIGTSGPGELFF | TGTGCCAGCAGGATAGGGACTAGCGGGCCCGGGGAGCTGTTTTTT | TRBD2 | - | TRBV7-2 | 15 | TRBJ2-2
CASSRIAQGTNEKLFF | TGTGCCAGCAGCCGAATAGCCCAGGGAACTAATGAAAAACTGTTTTTT | - | - | TRBV7-8 | 16 | TRBJ1-4
CASSLGARSSGNTIYF | TGTGCCAGCAGCTTGGGCGCTCGAAGCTCTGGAAACACCATATATTTT | - | once | TRBV5-4 | 16 | TRBJ1-3
CASSLRSGTSGPSIQYF | TGTGCCAGCAGCTTGAGGAGTGGGACTAGCGGGCCCAGCATTCAGTACTTC | TRBD2 | - | TRBV5-4 | 17 | TRBJ2-4
CASSLMGAKNTEAFF | TGTGCCAGCAGCTTAATGGGGGCGAAGAACACTGAAGCTTTCTTT | - | - | TRBV7-9 | 15 | TRBJ1-1
CATPASPRDTQYF | TGTGCCACCCCAGCGTCCCCGAGGGATACGCAGTATTTT | - | - | TRBV6-5 | 13 | TRBJ2-3
CASSQARGGQLNTEAFF | TGCGCCAGCAGCCAAGCCCGGGGGGGACAACTGAACACTGAAGCTTTCTTT | - | - | TRBV4-3 | 17 | TRBJ1-1
CASSQDGTGSYNEQFF | TGTGCCAGCAGCCAAGATGGGACAGGGTCCTACAATGAGCAGTTCTTC | TRBD1 | - | TRBV14 | 16 | TRBJ2-1
CASSDRAGGSYNEQFF | TGTGCCAGCAGTGATAGGGCGGGAGGCTCCTACAATGAGCAGTTCTTC | TRBD2 | - | TRBV2 | 16 | TRBJ2-1
CATLQGGDGYTF | TGTGCCACCCTACAGGGAGGGGATGGCTACACCTTC | - | - | TRBV2 | 12 | TRBJ1-2
CATSDYQGDLLETQHF | TGTGCCACCAGTGATTACCAGGGGGACCTTTTGGAGACCCAGCATTTT | TRBD1 | - | TRBV24-1 | 16 | TRBJ1-5
CASSQAGQGVWGYTF | TGTGCCAGCAGTCAAGCGGGACAGGGGGTTTGGGGCTACACCTTC | TRBD1 | few | TRBV27 | 15 | TRBJ1-2
CATPSDRTYGYTF | TGTGCCACCCCCTCAGACAGGACCTATGGCTACACCTTC | - | - | TRBV12-3/TRBV12-4 | 13 | TRBJ1-2
CASSMQLTGGFFYGYTF | TGTGCCAGTAGTATGCAATTAACAGGGGGCTTTTTCTATGGCTACACCTTC | TRBD1 | - | TRBV19 | 17 | TRBJ1-2
CASSSGTGGREKLFF | TGTGCCAGCAGCTCCGGGACAGGGGGCCGAGAAAAACTGTTTTTT | TRBD1 | once | TRBV5-4 | 15 | TRBJ1-4
CASSSGSGNIQYF | TGTGCCAGCAGCAGCGGGTCCGGAAACATTCAGTACTTC | - | - | TRBV5-5 | 13 | TRBJ2-4
CASSLAEAATNEKLFF | TGTGCCAGCAGCTTAGCGGAGGCGGCAACTAATGAAAAACTGTTTTTT | - | - | TRBV7-2 | 16 | TRBJ1-4
CASSSLGGRGRRFYGYTF | TGTGCCAGCAGCTCCTTAGGCGGCAGGGGGCGCAGATTCTATGGCTACACCTTC | TRBD1 | - | TRBV13 | 18 | TRBJ1-2
CASSHPKGVTGAVAGELFF | TGCGCCAGCAGCCACCCAAAGGGGGTGACAGGGGCCGTCGCCGGGGAGCTGTTTTTT | TRBD1 | - | TRBV4-3 | 19 | TRBJ2-2
CAWTRGANEKLFF | TGTGCCTGGACAAGGGGTGCTAATGAAAAACTGTTTTTT | - | - | TRBV30 | 13 | TRBJ1-4
CASGNQAYNEQFF | TGTGCCAGCGGCAACCAGGCCTACAATGAGCAGTTCTTC | - | - | TRBV7-2 | 13 | TRBJ2-1
CSVEETGSWSTEAFF | TGCAGCGTTGAAGAGACAGGGTCCTGGTCTACTGAAGCTTTCTTT | TRBD1 | - | TRBV29-1 | 15 | TRBJ1-1
CASRRAGRGNEQFF | TGTGCCAGTAGGAGAGCGGGACGGGGCAATGAGCAGTTCTTC | TRBD2 | once | TRBV19 | 14 | TRBJ2-1
CASSQDRLGGQRTEAFF | TGCGCCAGCAGCCAAGACCGCCTGGGGGGGCAACGGACTGAAGCTTTCTTT | - | - | TRBV4-1 | 17 | TRBJ1-1
CSANPRNEQFF | TGCAGTGCTAACCCGAGGAATGAGCAGTTCTTC | - | - | TRBV20-1 | 11 | TRBJ2-1
CASSLVGLSHNEQFF | TGTGCCAGCAGCTTAGTCGGACTGTCCCACAATGAGCAGTTCTTC | - | - | TRBV7-2 | 15 | TRBJ2-1
CASSLEAGSSYNEQFF | TGTGCCAGCAGCTTAGAAGCGGGAAGCTCCTACAATGAGCAGTTCTTC | TRBD2 | - | TRBV11-2 | 16 | TRBJ2-1
CASISSGNTIYF | TGTGCCAGTATTTCGTCTGGAAACACCATATATTTT | - | - | TRBV19 | 12 | TRBJ1-3
CASSVGSGSNTGELFF | TGTGCCAGCAGCGTAGGTAGCGGCTCGAACACCGGGGAGCTGTTTTTT | - | - | TRBV9 | 16 | TRBJ2-2
CASRPRFFMNTEAFF | TGTGCCAGCAGACCCAGGTTCTTCATGAACACTGAAGCTTTCTTT | - | - | TRBV6-5 | 15 | TRBJ1-1
CASSLGTGQQGYTF | TGTGCCAGCAGCCTAGGCACCGGACAACAAGGCTACACCTTC | - | - | TRBV9 | 14 | TRBJ1-2
CASSPRLAGSTDTQYF | TGTGCCAGCAGCCCCAGACTAGCGGGATCCACAGATACGCAGTATTTT | TRBD2 | few | TRBV7-2 | 16 | TRBJ2-3
CASSQDLERDVNTGELFF | TGCGCCAGCAGCCAAGATCTGGAGCGGGATGTTAACACCGGGGAGCTGTTTTTT | TRBD2 | - | TRBV4-3 | 18 | TRBJ2-2
CASSFFSSGRGEQFF | TGTGCCAGCAGCTTTTTTTCTAGCGGGAGAGGTGAGCAGTTCTTC | TRBD2 | - | TRBV7-2 | 15 | TRBJ2-1
CAWTSGSFDTGELFF | TGTGCCTGGACTAGCGGGAGTTTTGACACCGGGGAGCTGTTTTTT | TRBD2 | - | TRBV30 | 15 | TRBJ2-2